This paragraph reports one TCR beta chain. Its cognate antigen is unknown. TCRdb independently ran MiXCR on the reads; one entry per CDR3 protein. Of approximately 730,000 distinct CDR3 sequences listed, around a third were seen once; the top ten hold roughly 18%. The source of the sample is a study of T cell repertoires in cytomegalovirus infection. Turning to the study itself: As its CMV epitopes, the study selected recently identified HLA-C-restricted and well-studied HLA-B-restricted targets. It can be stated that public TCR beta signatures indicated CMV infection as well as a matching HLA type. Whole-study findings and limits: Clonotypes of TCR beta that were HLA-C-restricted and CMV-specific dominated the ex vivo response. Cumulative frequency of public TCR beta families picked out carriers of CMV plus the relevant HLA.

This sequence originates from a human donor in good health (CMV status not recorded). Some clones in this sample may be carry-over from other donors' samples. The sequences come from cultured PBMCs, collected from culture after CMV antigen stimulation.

The CDR3 is CASSLAGARTGYTF. CDR3 nucleotides: TGTGCCAGCAGTTTAGCGGGAGCGAGAACTGGCTACACCTTC. This sequence joins TRBV12-3 or TRBV12-4 and TRBJ1-2; D is ambiguous. This CDR3 spans 14 amino acids. The germline V and J ends were trimmed by 0 bases and 7 bases, with 12 bases remaining between them.